Sequencing of this T cell receptor beta chain was carried out in a study of technical replicates of blood from several donors. The germline V and J ends were trimmed by 4 bases and 4 bases, with 16 bases remaining between them. Germline CDR1 is MNHEY and CDR2 is SMNVEV (reference sequence). The CDR3 loop spans 15 amino acids. TCRdb's table, derived via immunoSEQ multiplex PCR, lists solely in-frame clones and lacks some. The sample yields about 100,000 clones, roughly 95% seen once. Sequenced material: T cells isolated from PBMCs. The rearrangement links TRBV27 to TRBJ1-1; no clear D gene. The TCR originated in a human donor in good health. In nucleotides, the CDR3 is TGTGCCAGCAGTTCGCCCCCCGGGATGGGCACTGAAGCTTTCTTT. Protein product: CASSSPPGMGTEAFF.